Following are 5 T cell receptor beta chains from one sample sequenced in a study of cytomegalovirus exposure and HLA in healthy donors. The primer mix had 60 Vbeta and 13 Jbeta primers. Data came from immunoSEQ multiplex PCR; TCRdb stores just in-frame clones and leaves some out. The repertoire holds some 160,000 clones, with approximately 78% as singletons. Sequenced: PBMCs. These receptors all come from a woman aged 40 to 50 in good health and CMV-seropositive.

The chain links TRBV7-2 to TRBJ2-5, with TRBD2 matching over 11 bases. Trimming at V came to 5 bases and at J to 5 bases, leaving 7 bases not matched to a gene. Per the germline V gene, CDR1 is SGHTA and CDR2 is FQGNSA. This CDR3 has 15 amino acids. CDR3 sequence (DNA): TGTGCCAGCAGCCCGGTTAGCGGGGGGGTGGAGACCCAGTACTTC. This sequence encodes CASSPVSGGVETQYF.

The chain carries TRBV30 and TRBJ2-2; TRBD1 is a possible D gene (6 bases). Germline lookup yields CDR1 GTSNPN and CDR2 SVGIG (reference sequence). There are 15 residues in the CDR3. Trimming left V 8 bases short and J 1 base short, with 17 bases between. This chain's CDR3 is CALSWGLRNTGELFF. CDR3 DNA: TGTGCCCTAAGCTGGGGGCTCAGGAACACCGGGGAGCTGTTTTTT. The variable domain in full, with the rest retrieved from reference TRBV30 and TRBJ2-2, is SQTIHQWPATLVQPVGSPLSLECTVEGTSNPNLYWYRQAAGRGLQLLFYSVGIGQISSEVPQNLSASRPQDRQFILSSKKLLLSDSGFYLCALSWGLRNTGELFFGEGSRLTVL.

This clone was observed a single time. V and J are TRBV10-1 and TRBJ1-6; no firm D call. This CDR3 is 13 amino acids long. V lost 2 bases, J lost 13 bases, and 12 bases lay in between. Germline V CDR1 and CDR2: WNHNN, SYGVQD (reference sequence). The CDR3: CASSESPLKPLHF. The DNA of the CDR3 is TGCGCCAGCAGTGAGAGCCCTCTGAAGCCCCTCCACTTT.

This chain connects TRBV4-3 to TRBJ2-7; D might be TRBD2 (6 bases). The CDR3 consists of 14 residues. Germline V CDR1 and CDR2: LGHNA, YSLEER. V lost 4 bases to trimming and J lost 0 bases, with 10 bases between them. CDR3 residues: CASSPRGTSYEQYF. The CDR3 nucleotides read TGCGCCAGCAGCCCTCGGGGGACCTCCTACGAGCAGTACTTC.

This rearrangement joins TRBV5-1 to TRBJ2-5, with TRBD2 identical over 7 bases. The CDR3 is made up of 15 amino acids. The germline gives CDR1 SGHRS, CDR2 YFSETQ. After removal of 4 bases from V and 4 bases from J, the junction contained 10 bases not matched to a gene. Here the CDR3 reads CASSLDFGGTETQYF. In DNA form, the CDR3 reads TGCGCCAGCAGCCTTGACTTCGGGGGGACAGAGACCCAGTACTTC.